The 32 T cell receptor beta chains listed next were all sequenced from one sample in a study of control samples from healthy donors and cancer patients. Some clones are missing from TCRdb's copy, which holds only in-frame ones; the method was immunoSEQ multiplex PCR. The sample has under 450,000 clones; approximately 90% are singletons. Source material: PBMCs. Receptor source: a man aged 35-49 years with head and neck cancer.

The V call is TRBV2, the J call TRBJ2-2, with a tentative D call TRBD1 (5 bases). The CDR3 runs to 14 residues. In germline, CDR1 is SNHLY, CDR2 FYNNEI. V lost 7 bases to trimming and J lost 4 bases, with 13 bases between them. The CDR3 here is CASNPRVVTGELFF. CDR3 sequence (DNA): TGTGCCAGCAACCCCAGGGTCGTCACCGGGGAGCTGTTTTTT.

The genes are TRBV11-1 and TRBJ2-2; maybe TRBD1 (5 bases). Trimming left V 1 base short and J 3 bases short, with 9 bases between. This CDR3 spans 15 amino acids. Germline lookup yields CDR1 SGHAT and CDR2 FQDESV (reference sequence). CDR3 sequence: CASSLGTTHTGELFF. In nucleotides, the CDR3 is TGTGCCAGCAGCTTAGGGACAACCCACACCGGGGAGCTGTTTTTT.

The CDR3 DNA reads as TGTGCCTGGAGTGCGACGGACAGAAACACCATATATTTT. Protein product: CAWSATDRNTIYF. V usage is TRBV30 and J usage is TRBJ1-3, with D possibly being TRBD1 (5 bases). Trimming removed 1 base at V and 5 bases at J, with 9 bases between. Germline V gene lookup returns CDR1 GTSNPN and CDR2 SVGIG (reference sequence). The CDR3 spans 13 residues.

The J gene is TRBJ2-1, the V gene TRBV28, with D perhaps matching TRBD2 (6 bases). CDR1 is MDHEN and CDR2 is SYDVKM in the germline V gene. Deletions cut 5 bases from V and 1 base from J, with 15 bases between. The CDR3 spans 16 residues. The chain's CDR3 is CASSPRDSNSYNEQFF. As DNA, the CDR3 is TGTGCCAGCAGTCCACGGGACTCCAATTCCTACAATGAGCAGTTCTTC.

The count of this clone is one. V gene TRBV28 combines with J gene TRBJ2-7; 7 bases line up with TRBD2. The CDR3 has 16 residues. The junction had 7 bases not matched to a gene; V was cut back by 2 bases and J by 0 bases. Per the germline V gene, CDR1 is MDHEN and CDR2 is SYDVKM. The CDR3 DNA reads as TGTGCCAGCAGTTTAATGGGACTATTCAGCTCCTACGAGCAGTACTTC. It is translated as CASSLMGLFSSYEQYF.

V is TRBV7-2 and J is TRBJ1-2, with TRBD1 matching 10 bases. Germline-derived CDR1 and CDR2 are SGHTA and FQGNSA. The length of the CDR3 is 14 residues. V shed 5 bases, J shed 5 bases, and the junction held 5 bases outside the gene matches. The CDR3 coding sequence is TGTGCCAGCAGCGCCCCGGGACAGGGGTATGGCTACACCTTC. Its translation: CASSAPGQGYGYTF.

This sequence joins TRBV28 and TRBJ1-6, with D maybe TRBD1 (5 bases). Germline V gene lookup returns CDR1 MDHEN and CDR2 SYDVKM. This CDR3 region has 15 residues. The germline V and J ends were trimmed by 6 bases and 6 bases, with 15 bases remaining between them. This chain's CDR3 is CASRLAGTGNSPLHF. In DNA, the CDR3 is TGTGCCAGCAGGCTAGCCGGGACCGGTAATTCACCCCTCCACTTT.

This rearrangement joins TRBV27 to TRBJ1-5; 7 bases are a match to TRBD1. Germline trimming cut 2 bases from V and 3 bases from J; bases unmatched to any gene: 7. The germline gives CDR1 MNHEY, CDR2 SMNVEV (reference sequence). This CDR3 spans 16 amino acids. The CDR3 loop is CASSLAGQGDNQPQHF. The CDR3 nucleotides read TGTGCCAGCAGTTTAGCTGGGCAGGGGGACAATCAGCCCCAGCATTTT.

J is TRBJ1-1 and V is TRBV5-4, with 7 bases that match TRBD1. V was clipped by 4 bases and J by 5 bases; unmatched bases: 11. There are 15 residues in the CDR3. Germline V gene data show CDR1 as SGHNT and CDR2 as YYREEE (reference sequence). This chain's CDR3 is CASSPRATGPTEAFF. The CDR3 bases are TGTGCCAGCAGCCCCAGAGCGACAGGGCCAACTGAAGCTTTCTTT.

The rearrangement joins TRBV5-1 to TRBJ1-1; the D gene is possibly TRBD1 (6 bases). The CDR3 loop spans 15 amino acids. The V and J ends lost 4 bases and 4 bases respectively, with 17 bases between them. Germline V gene sequence: CDR1 SGHRS, CDR2 YFSETQ. The CDR3 region is CASSMTGPSGTEAFF. The CDR3 DNA reads as TGCGCCAGCAGCATGACAGGACCGTCCGGCACTGAAGCTTTCTTT. Full variable domain (missing parts from reference TRBV5-1 and TRBJ1-1): KAGVTQTPRYLIKTRGQQVTLSCSPISGHRSVSWYQQTPGQGLQFLFEYFSETQRNKGNFPGRFSGRQFSNSRSEMNVSTLELGDSALYLCASSMTGPSGTEAFFGQGTRLTVV.

On this clone: Additional DNA sequences in this sample encode the identical CDR3. The V and J genes are TRBV7-2 and TRBJ1-3, with TRBD1 as a possible D gene (5 bases). The germline V and J ends were trimmed by 1 base and 0 bases, with 7 bases remaining between them. Germline-derived CDR1 and CDR2 are SGHTA and FQGNSA. The CDR3 runs to 15 residues. CDR3 protein: CASSLVGGSGNTIYF. Here the CDR3 DNA reads TGTGCCAGCAGCTTAGTGGGGGGCTCTGGAAACACCATATATTTT.

This clone has just a few counts. The chain uses TRBV27 and TRBJ1-5, with D perhaps matching TRBD1 (5 bases). The germline gives CDR1 MNHEY, CDR2 SMNVEV (reference sequence). This CDR3 is built from 14 residues. Trimming removed 0 bases from V and 9 bases from J, with 12 bases in between. The CDR3 is CASSLSSGLRPQHF. DNA for the CDR3: TGTGCCAGCAGTTTATCGTCGGGACTTCGGCCCCAGCATTTT.

The V call is TRBV7-9, the J call TRBJ2-7; D might be TRBD2 (7 bases). Germline CDR1 is SEHNR and CDR2 is FQNEAQ (reference sequence). This CDR3 is 17 amino acids long. With 1 base removed from V and 2 bases from J, the gap between germline ends came to 18 bases. The DNA of the CDR3 is TGTGCCAGCAGCTTAGAAGGGGGGCTAGCGGACGCCTACGAGCAGTACTTC. Protein product: CASSLEGGLADAYEQYF.

The chain is built from TRBV9 and TRBJ2-1; 9 bases fit TRBD2. J lost 3 bases, V lost 4 bases, and 8 bases had no gene match. Germline V CDR1 and CDR2: SGDLS, YYNGEE. The CDR3 is made up of 16 amino acids. The CDR3 spells CASSSRAGGFYNEQFF. The CDR3 DNA reads as TGTGCCAGCAGCTCCCGAGCGGGGGGCTTCTACAATGAGCAGTTCTTC. Full variable domain (missing parts from reference TRBV9 and TRBJ2-1): DSGVTQTPKHLITATGQRVTLRCSPRSGDLSVYWYQQSLDQGLQFLIQYYNGEERAKGNILERFSAQQFPDLHSELNLSSLELGDSALYFCASSSRAGGFYNEQFFGPGTRLTVL.

A remark on this clone: One end of the junction fails to match germline, which may point to a read error. Other DNA sequences within the sample encode an identical CDR3. This chain connects TRBV7-2 to TRBJ1-1; D might be TRBD1 (5 bases). The CDR3 contains 13 residues. Germline V lookup: CDR1 SGHTA, CDR2 FQGNSA. The CDR3 bases are TGCGCCAGCAGCTTCGACAGCAACACTGAAGCTTTCTTT. This codes for CASSFDSNTEAFF.

CDR3 region: CASSYGAENQPQHF. The CDR3 DNA follows: TGTGCCAGCAGTTACGGGGCGGAGAATCAGCCCCAGCATTTT. The chain employs TRBV6-5 and TRBJ1-5, with D perhaps TRBD1 (5 bases). V was shortened by 2 bases and J by 4 bases, with 9 bases between the two germline ends. This CDR3 has 14 residues. From germline, CDR1 is MNHEY and CDR2 SVGAGI.

The CDR3 here is CASRVGGAGTDTQYF. CDR3 DNA sequence: TGCGCCAGCAGGGTAGGTGGGGCTGGCACAGATACGCAGTATTTT. This rearrangement joins TRBV5-1 to TRBJ2-3; possible D gene TRBD1, 5 bases. The CDR3 sequence is 15 residues long. Trimming stripped 5 bases from V and 1 base from J, with 14 bases between. Germline-derived CDR1 and CDR2 are SGHRS and YFSETQ. Supplemented by reference TRBV5-1 and TRBJ2-3, the full variable domain reads KAGVTQTPRYLIKTRGQQVTLSCSPISGHRSVSWYQQTPGQGLQFLFEYFSETQRNKGNFPGRFSGRQFSNSRSEMNVSTLELGDSALYLCASRVGGAGTDTQYFGPGTRLTVL.

The rearrangement uses TRBV6-5 and TRBJ2-3; 7 bases agree with TRBD2. CDR1 MNHEY and CDR2 SVGAGI come from the germline V gene. With V trimmed by 6 bases and J by 5 bases, 5 bases remained unmatched. The CDR3 is made up of 13 amino acids. CDR3 region: CASRPPGGDTQYF. CDR3 DNA: TGTGCCAGCAGACCTCCGGGAGGAGATACGCAGTATTTT.

This chain's CDR3 is CASSDSGANTIYF. CDR3 coding DNA: TGTGCCAGCAGTGATTCAGGGGCAAACACCATATATTTT. The V and J genes are TRBV5-6 and TRBJ1-3; D perhaps matches TRBD1 (6 bases). Trimming left V 5 bases short and J 6 bases short, with 12 bases between. Germline V gene data show CDR1 as SGHDT and CDR2 as YYEEEE. The CDR3 is 13 amino acids.

This clone was picked up one time. This chain links TRBV19 with TRBJ1-5; perhaps TRBD1 as D (6 bases). The length of the CDR3 is 13 residues. Germline CDR1 reads LNHDA; CDR2 reads SQIVND (reference sequence). V dropped 9 bases and J dropped 4 bases, with 13 bases sitting between them. CDR3 nucleotide sequence: TGTGCCAGCTCGTGGACAGCTAATCAGCCCCAGCATTTT. Its protein product is CASSWTANQPQHF.

Worth noting for this clone: At one boundary the junction diverges from the germline segment, which might be a read error. The gene calls are TRBV23-1 and TRBJ1-5; D remains unclear. TRBV23-1 is an ORF; its function is uncertain. CDR3 length: 11 residues. The CDR3 spells CASNQISPKHF. The CDR3 region has the DNA TGCGCCAGCAATCAAATCAGCCCCAAGCATTTT.

The chain links TRBV27 to TRBJ2-1; D gene uncertain. This CDR3 region has 13 residues. From germline, CDR1 is MNHEY and CDR2 SMNVEV (reference sequence). Between the trimmed V and J ends, which lost 3 bases and 8 bases, there was a span of 11 bases. The CDR3 here is CASSLLRFDEQFF. In nucleotides, the CDR3 is TGTGCCAGCAGTTTGCTCAGGTTCGATGAGCAGTTCTTC.

In nucleotides, the CDR3 is TGTGCCAGCAGCTCCGGAGCGGGAGACACCGGGGAGCTGTTTTTT. Translating it yields CASSSGAGDTGELFF. This chain joins TRBV3-1 (or the pseudogene TRBV3-2) and TRBJ2-2; 8 nucleotides match TRBD2. CDR1 is LGHDT, CDR2 YNNKEL, per germline (reference sequence). CDR3 length: 15 residues. V gave up 5 bases and J gave up 3 bases; unmatched junction bases: 5.

The genes are TRBV19 and TRBJ1-5; tentatively, D is TRBD1 (5 bases). The CDR3 length is 12 residues. The germline CDR1 and CDR2 sequences are LNHDA and SQIVND (reference sequence). The V and J ends lost 3 bases and 9 bases respectively, with 9 bases between them. The CDR3 region has the DNA TGTGCCAGTAGTATGTCGCAGGGGCCCCAGCATTTT. Protein product: CASSMSQGPQHF. The full variable domain, its missing parts supplied by reference TRBV19 and TRBJ1-5, is DGGITQSPKYLFRKEGQNVTLSCEQNLNHDAMYWYRQDPGQGLRLIYYSQIVNDFQKGDIAEGYSVSREKKESFPLTVTSAQKNPTAFYLCASSMSQGPQHFGDGTRLSIL.

The chain couples TRBV19 to TRBJ1-2, with D possibly TRBD1 on 5 matching bases. The germline V gene encodes CDR1 LNHDA and CDR2 SQIVND (reference sequence). V was pared by 7 bases and J by 6 bases, with 21 bases between. The CDR3 consists of 15 residues. DNA of the CDR3: TGTGCCAGTATTATCGGTCCAGGGAGGGTCGATGGCTACACCTTC. It specifies CASIIGPGRVDGYTF.

Only one count was recorded for this clone. CDR3 sequence (DNA): TGTGCCAGCAGGAGGGGTGAAAAACTGTTTTTT. Translated, it gives CASRRGEKLFF. The gene calls are TRBV6-5 and TRBJ1-4, with D possibly being TRBD1 (5 bases). Deletions cut 6 bases from V and 7 bases from J, with 6 bases between. This CDR3 has 11 amino acids. The germline V gene has CDR1 MNHEY and CDR2 SVGAGI.

The J gene is TRBJ2-3, the V gene TRBV9; a possible D gene is TRBD2 (5 bases). V shed 6 bases and J shed 9 bases, with 17 bases lying between them. CDR3 length: 13 amino acids. Germline CDR1 SGDLS, CDR2 YYNGEE. The CDR3, as DNA: TGTGCCAGCACTAGCCCTACTGTCGGCACGCAGTATTTT. It yields the protein CASTSPTVGTQYF.

The J gene is TRBJ1-1, the V gene TRBV18; TRBD1 matches 8 bases. Looked up from germline, CDR1 is KGHSH and CDR2 is LQKENI. This CDR3 has 15 amino acids. V lost 6 bases to trimming and J lost 1 base; unmatched junction nucleotides: 7. This CDR3 reads CASSGGGQGNTEAFF. As DNA, the CDR3 is TGTGCCAGCTCCGGAGGAGGACAGGGGAACACTGAAGCTTTCTTT. The full variable domain, with the rest looked up from reference TRBV18 and TRBJ1-1, is NAGVMQNPRHLVRRRGQEARLRCSPMKGHSHVYWYRQLPEEGLKFMVYLQKENIIDESGMPKERFSAEFPKEGPSILRIQQVVRGDSAAYFCASSGGGQGNTEAFFGQGTRLTVV.

The rearrangement joins TRBV6-2 or TRBV6-3 to TRBJ2-7, with 7 bases lining up with TRBD1. The CDR3 loop spans 15 amino acids. The V and J ends lost 6 bases and 0 bases, in that order; junction bases with no gene match: 8. Germline V gene sequence: CDR1 MNHEY, CDR2 SVGEGT. The CDR3 nucleotides are TGTGCCAGCAGCCAACATGGGACAGTCTCCTACGAGCAGTACTTC. Translation: CASSQHGTVSYEQYF.

V usage is TRBV4-1 and J usage is TRBJ2-2; 7 bases are a match to TRBD1. The germline CDR1 and CDR2 sequences are MGHRA and YSYEKL. The V gene end was trimmed by 2 bases and the J gene end by 1 base; junction bases not matched to a gene: 1. The CDR3 covers 15 residues. The CDR3 loop reads CASSQRTGNTGELFF. The CDR3 region has the DNA TGCGCCAGCAGCCAAAGGACAGGGAACACCGGGGAGCTGTTTTTT.

The rearrangement links TRBV7-3 to TRBJ1-2, with D maybe TRBD1 (5 bases). Germline assignment: CDR1 SGHTA and CDR2 FQGTGA. The CDR3 totals 12 residues. The V end lost 3 bases, the J end lost 10 bases, and 12 bases lay between the germline ends. CDR3 amino acids: CASSFQGTDYTF. For the CDR3, the DNA is TGTGCCAGCAGCTTCCAGGGAACCGACTACACCTTC.

The J gene is TRBJ1-5, the V gene TRBV18; no firm D call. V was cut by 6 bases and J by 4 bases, with 13 bases left in between. This CDR3 spans 14 amino acids. Germline V CDR1 and CDR2: KGHSH, LQKENI. CDR3 loop: CASSLQEGNQPQHF. The CDR3 nucleotides are TGTGCCAGCTCGCTGCAGGAGGGTAATCAGCCCCAGCATTTT.